These T cell receptor beta chains were read from a single sample in a study of cytomegalovirus exposure and HLA in healthy donors. Sequencing was performed with immunoSEQ multiplex PCR; in TCRdb, only in-frame clones are kept and a portion is missing. The sample yields some 93,000 clones, less than 80% seen once. The sample consisted of PBMCs. These receptors were obtained from a woman in her thirties or forties in good health and CMV-seronegative. CDR3s include the opening cysteine and the closing phenylalanine or tryptophan. A D gene is named only where the DNA matches it firmly. Clone size, where shown, is once, few, many, or a class for clones that have expanded.

DNA: TGTGCCAGCAGTTTATTCGCGGGTGGGCCTTATAACACAGATACGCAGTATTTT
CDR3: CASSLFAGGPYNTDTQYF
V: TRBV27
J: TRBJ2-3
D: NA
size: NA

DNA: TGTGCCAGCAGCTTACTAGGGGTCAAAAGAGCTTTCTTT
CDR3: CASSLLGVKRAFF
V: TRBV7-2
J: TRBJ1-1
D: NA
size: NA

DNA: TGTGCCAGCAGCACTACTACATCCCGCCGCTATGGCTACACCTTC
CDR3: CASSTTTSRRYGYTF
V: TRBV27
J: TRBJ1-2
D: NA
size: few

DNA: TGTGCCAGCAGTGGGTCTAGCGGGATGACCGGGGAGCTGTTTTTT
CDR3: CASSGSSGMTGELFF
V: TRBV2
J: TRBJ2-2
D: TRBD2
size: NA

DNA: TGTGCCAGCAGTTTCCAGGGGAGGGGTACGCCCCAGCATTTT
CDR3: CASSFQGRGTPQHF
V: TRBV28
J: TRBJ1-5
D: NA
size: few

DNA: TGTGCCAGCAGCTTAGGGTTAGGACAGGGCTACAATGAGCAGTTCTTC
CDR3: CASSLGLGQGYNEQFF
V: TRBV7-2
J: TRBJ2-1
D: TRBD1
size: NA

DNA: TGTGCCAGCAGTCCCTTAACCGGGGAGCTGTTTTTT
CDR3: CASSPLTGELFF
V: TRBV27
J: TRBJ2-2
D: NA
size: NA

DNA: TGCGCCAGCAGCCCTGTAGCGGGAGTTGGGCTGGAGACCCAGTACTTC
CDR3: CASSPVAGVGLETQYF
V: TRBV5-1
J: TRBJ2-5
D: TRBD2
size: NA

DNA: TGCGCCAGTCGACCCGGGACTAGCGGGAGTCAGGTGCAGTACTTC
CDR3: CASRPGTSGSQVQYF
V: TRBV5-1
J: TRBJ2-7
D: TRBD2
size: NA

DNA: TGCGCCAGCAGTGAAGTGGGGACACCGAGCTCTGGAAACACCATATATTTT
CDR3: CASSEVGTPSSGNTIYF
V: TRBV5-1
J: TRBJ1-3
D: NA
size: NA

DNA: TGTGCCAGCAGCTTAGATGCAGGGCTTGACAATTCACCCCTCCACTTT
CDR3: CASSLDAGLDNSPLHF
V: TRBV7-8
J: TRBJ1-6
D: NA
size: NA

DNA: TGTGCCAGCAGCGCCCAGCGGGGAAACACAGATACGCAGTATTTT
CDR3: CASSAQRGNTDTQYF
V: TRBV6-6
J: TRBJ2-3
D: TRBD2
size: NA

DNA: TGTGCCAGTAGTATAGGGAGTTTGGGCAAAAACATTCAGTACTTC
CDR3: CASSIGSLGKNIQYF
V: TRBV19
J: TRBJ2-4
D: NA
size: NA

DNA: TGTGCCAGCAGTTTGATCACAGGGTTTGGTGGAAACACCATATATTTT
CDR3: CASSLITGFGGNTIYF
V: TRBV28
J: TRBJ1-3
D: NA
size: NA

DNA: TGTGCCAGCAGCTTAAAACAGTTCTATGGCTACACCTTC
CDR3: CASSLKQFYGYTF
V: TRBV7-6
J: TRBJ1-2
D: NA
size: NA

DNA: TGTGCCAGCAGCGTTACGGAGGGCCGGGTTGAGCAGTTCTTC
CDR3: CASSVTEGRVEQFF
V: TRBV7-8
J: TRBJ2-1
D: NA
size: NA

DNA: TGTGCCAGCAGTTTGGGAACCCGAGGGGAGACCCAGTACTTC
CDR3: CASSLGTRGETQYF
V: TRBV6-5
J: TRBJ2-5
D: NA
size: NA

DNA: TGTGCCAGCAGTTACTCCCCCCACGGCTACGAGCAGTACTTC
CDR3: CASSYSPHGYEQYF
V: TRBV6-6
J: TRBJ2-7
D: NA
size: few

DNA: TGTGCCAGCAGCCCCGGACTAGCGGGAGAAAGTCCCTACGAGCAGTACTTC
CDR3: CASSPGLAGESPYEQYF
V: TRBV7-9
J: TRBJ2-7
D: TRBD2
size: NA

DNA: TGTGCCAGCAGCTTAGAAGGAGGCGGCAATCAGCCCCAGCATTTT
CDR3: CASSLEGGGNQPQHF
V: TRBV7-8
J: TRBJ1-5
D: NA
size: NA

DNA: TGTGCCAGCAGTTACGGGCAGAGTCTTGAGACCCAGTACTTC
CDR3: CASSYGQSLETQYF
V: TRBV6-6
J: TRBJ2-5
D: NA
size: few

DNA: TGCAGCGTTGACACAGACTCCTACGAGCAGTACTTC
CDR3: CSVDTDSYEQYF
V: TRBV29-1
J: TRBJ2-7
D: NA
size: NA

DNA: TGTGCCAGCAGCTTACTGACAGGGAATTCCTACGAGCAGTACTTC
CDR3: CASSLLTGNSYEQYF
V: TRBV7-2
J: TRBJ2-7
D: TRBD1
size: NA

DNA: TGTGCCAGCAGTCTCTCGGGAGCAAACACCATATATTTT
CDR3: CASSLSGANTIYF
V: TRBV28
J: TRBJ1-3
D: NA
size: once

DNA: TGCGCCAGCAGCTTTGGAGGTACCATGGGGACTGAAGCTTTCTTT
CDR3: CASSFGGTMGTEAFF
V: TRBV5-1
J: TRBJ1-1
D: NA
size: NA

DNA: TGTGCCAGCAGTTTAGAACCAGGGGGTGAAGCTTTCTTT
CDR3: CASSLEPGGEAFF
V: TRBV27
J: TRBJ1-1
D: TRBD1
size: NA

DNA: TGTGCCAGCAGTTTAGCCCTGGACAGGGTGGGTGAGCAGTACTTC
CDR3: CASSLALDRVGEQYF
V: TRBV27
J: TRBJ2-7
D: TRBD1
size: NA

DNA: TGTGCCAGCAGCTTAAATACCTACGAGCAGTACTTC
CDR3: CASSLNTYEQYF
V: TRBV5-6
J: TRBJ2-7
D: NA
size: NA

DNA: TGTGCCAGCAGTTTATTACAGGGGGATCCCTATGGCTACACCTTC
CDR3: CASSLLQGDPYGYTF
V: TRBV28
J: TRBJ1-2
D: TRBD1
size: NA

DNA: TGTGCCAGAAGCTTGGGACTAGCGGGAGGCCCGTTCCAAGAGACCCAGTACTTC
CDR3: CARSLGLAGGPFQETQYF
V: TRBV5-3
J: TRBJ2-5
D: TRBD2
size: NA

DNA: TGTGCCAGTAGTGTACAGGGGGGCAATCAGCCCCAGCATTTT
CDR3: CASSVQGGNQPQHF
V: TRBV19
J: TRBJ1-5
D: TRBD1
size: NA

DNA: TGTGCCAGCAGCGCGAGGGTGGGCAGTGCTTTCTTT
CDR3: CASSARVGSAFF
V: TRBV9
J: TRBJ1-1
D: NA
size: NA

DNA: TGTGCCAGCAGCCTTGGGACATCTGGTGGGTTGAACACTGAAGCTTTCTTT
CDR3: CASSLGTSGGLNTEAFF
V: TRBV11-2
J: TRBJ1-1
D: NA
size: NA

DNA: TGTGCCAGCAGTTCCACAGTAGGTAGGCTGTTTTTT
CDR3: CASSSTVGRLFF
V: TRBV28
J: TRBJ1-4
D: NA
size: NA

DNA: TGTGCCAGCAGTTACCCGGGGACAGGGGCCTACACCTTC
CDR3: CASSYPGTGAYTF
V: TRBV6-5
J: TRBJ1-2
D: TRBD1
size: NA

DNA: TGTGCCAGCGGCGAAGGGGGCGCCGGGACCTACGAGCAGTACTTC
CDR3: CASGEGGAGTYEQYF
V: TRBV19
J: TRBJ2-7
D: TRBD1
size: NA

DNA: TGTGCCAGCCAGTTAATAGAACAGGGGGCGGGGGAGCAGTACTTC
CDR3: CASQLIEQGAGEQYF
V: TRBV2
J: TRBJ2-7
D: TRBD1
size: NA

DNA: TGCGCCAGCAGCCAAGGGACTAGCGGAGCCCGGGAGCAGTACTTC
CDR3: CASSQGTSGAREQYF
V: TRBV4-3
J: TRBJ2-7
D: TRBD2
size: few

DNA: TGTGCCATCAGTTCTACCTGGACAGGGGCGAACACTGAAGCTTTCTTT
CDR3: CAISSTWTGANTEAFF
V: TRBV10-3
J: TRBJ1-1
D: TRBD1
size: NA

DNA: TGTGCCATCAGCAACTCACAGACAGATACGCAGTATTTT
CDR3: CAISNSQTDTQYF
V: TRBV10-3
J: TRBJ2-3
D: NA
size: NA

DNA: TGCGCCAGCAGCCTCACTAGCGGGAGTATCAATGAGCAGTTCTTC
CDR3: CASSLTSGSINEQFF
V: TRBV4-3
J: TRBJ2-1
D: TRBD2
size: NA

DNA: TGTGCTAGTGGTTTGAGCCGGGTCGAGCAGTTCTTC
CDR3: CASGLSRVEQFF
V: TRBV12-5
J: TRBJ2-1
D: NA
size: once

DNA: TGTGCCAGCAGTTACCGCGTCGGACAGGGGGAAGAGACCCAGTACTTC
CDR3: CASSYRVGQGEETQYF
V: TRBV6-6
J: TRBJ2-5
D: TRBD1
size: NA

DNA: TGTGCCAGTAGTACGTGGACAGGGTTGGGTTCACCCCTCCACTTT
CDR3: CASSTWTGLGSPLHF
V: TRBV19
J: TRBJ1-6
D: TRBD1
size: NA

DNA: TGTGCCAGCAGGGGGGCGGGAGTGGGCTACAATGAGCAGTTCTTC
CDR3: CASRGAGVGYNEQFF
V: TRBV2
J: TRBJ2-1
D: NA
size: NA

DNA: TGTGCCAGCAGCCGGGCGGGAGTTGGGGATCATGGCTACACCTTC
CDR3: CASSRAGVGDHGYTF
V: TRBV7-9
J: TRBJ1-2
D: NA
size: NA

DNA: TGTGCCACCAGCAGAGAAGCCTTCTCCTACGAGCAGTACTTC
CDR3: CATSREAFSYEQYF
V: TRBV15
J: TRBJ2-7
D: NA
size: NA

DNA: TGTGCCAGCAGCTTCCCCCATCGCGCCTACAATGAGCAGTTCTTC
CDR3: CASSFPHRAYNEQFF
V: TRBV7-9
J: TRBJ2-1
D: NA
size: NA

DNA: TGCGCCAGCAGCTTGGACCTAGCGGGAGGGGCTGAGCAGTTCTTC
CDR3: CASSLDLAGGAEQFF
V: TRBV5-1
J: TRBJ2-1
D: TRBD2
size: NA

DNA: TGTGCCAGCAGCACCGACAGGTCACTCACAGATACGCAGTATTTT
CDR3: CASSTDRSLTDTQYF
V: TRBV7-2
J: TRBJ2-3
D: NA
size: NA

DNA: TGTGCCAGCAAGGACAGGGGGCATTTGGAGCAGTACTTC
CDR3: CASKDRGHLEQYF
V: TRBV6-5
J: TRBJ2-5
D: TRBD1
size: NA